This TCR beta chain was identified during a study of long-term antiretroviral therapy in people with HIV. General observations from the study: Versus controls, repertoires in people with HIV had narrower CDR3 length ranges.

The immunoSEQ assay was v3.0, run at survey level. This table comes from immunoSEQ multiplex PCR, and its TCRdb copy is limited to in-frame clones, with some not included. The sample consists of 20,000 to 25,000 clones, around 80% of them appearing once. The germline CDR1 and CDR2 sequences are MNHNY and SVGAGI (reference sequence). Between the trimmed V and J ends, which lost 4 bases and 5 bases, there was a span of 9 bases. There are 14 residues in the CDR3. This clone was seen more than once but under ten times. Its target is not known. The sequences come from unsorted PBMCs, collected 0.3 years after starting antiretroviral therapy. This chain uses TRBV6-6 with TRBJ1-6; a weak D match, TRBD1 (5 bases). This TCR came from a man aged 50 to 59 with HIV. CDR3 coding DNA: TGTGCCAGCAGTTCTCGACAGAATAATTCACCCCTCCACTTT. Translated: CASSSRQNNSPLHF.